These 27 T cell receptor beta chains were sequenced from one sample in a study of cytomegalovirus exposure and HLA in healthy donors. Primers: 60 Vbeta forward and 13 Jbeta reverse. Libraries were prepared by immunoSEQ multiplex PCR; TCRdb keeps only in-frame clonotypes and omits some of them. The sample has about 92,000 clones, more than 65% seen once. Sample: PBMCs. These TCRs come from a girl aged 2 to 9 in good health and CMV-seropositive.

The CDR3 region has the DNA TGTGCCAGCAGCTTGCAGGGTCAGCCCCAGCATTTT. This sequence encodes CASSLQGQPQHF. This chain joins TRBV5-4 and TRBJ1-5; a possible D gene is TRBD1 (5 bases). Trimming pared 1 base from V and 6 bases from J, leaving 5 bases between. The CDR3 consists of 12 residues. Germline V lookup: CDR1 SGHNT, CDR2 YYREEE (reference sequence).

The chain combines TRBV5-4 with TRBJ2-7, with 11 bases aligning to TRBD2. CDR3 size: 16 residues. Germline loops: CDR1 SGHNT, CDR2 YYREEE (reference sequence). The ends lost 0 bases at V and 6 bases at J; junction bases unmatched: 8. The chain's CDR3 is CASSLVSGRASSEQYF. As DNA, the CDR3 is TGTGCCAGCAGCTTGGTTAGCGGGAGGGCCTCTTCCGAGCAGTACTTC.

The genes are TRBV6-1 and TRBJ2-7; D gene ambiguous. From germline, CDR1 is MNHNS and CDR2 SASEGT. V was clipped by 3 bases and J by 4 bases, with 7 bases between them. The CDR3 runs to 12 residues. The CDR3 nucleotides read TGTGCCAGCAGTGATTACAGATACGAGCAGTACTTC. It is translated as CASSDYRYEQYF.

The chain carries TRBV28 and TRBJ2-7; 9 bases agree with TRBD1. The germline gives CDR1 MDHEN, CDR2 SYDVKM. The CDR3 runs to 14 residues. J was trimmed by 3 bases and V by 8 bases; bases with no gene match: 8. DNA of the CDR3: TGTGCCAGCTTTCCGACAGGGGGGATCTACGAGCAGTACTTC. Its translation is CASFPTGGIYEQYF.

The chain recombines TRBV6-5 with TRBJ2-1; TRBD2 aligns across 12 bases. V gave up 5 bases and J gave up 10 bases; unmatched junction bases: 3. Looked up from germline, CDR1 is MNHEY and CDR2 is SVGAGI. This CDR3 comprises 13 residues. The CDR3 bases are TGTGCCAGCAGTCCCGGACTAGCGGGAGAGCAGTTCTTC. This encodes CASSPGLAGEQFF.

V and J are TRBV30 and TRBJ1-2, with 7 bases aligning to TRBD1. Germline V gene sequence: CDR1 GTSNPN, CDR2 SVGIG (reference sequence). This CDR3 spans 14 amino acids. V lost 1 base and J lost 4; bases outside the gene matches: 6. CDR3 residues: CAWSGPGQIYGYTF. Written as DNA, the CDR3 is TGTGCCTGGAGTGGCCCGGGACAGATCTATGGCTACACCTTC.

The chain is built from TRBV29-1 and TRBJ2-2, with D unresolved. Germline V CDR1 and CDR2: SQVTM, ANQGSEA. V lost 6 bases and J lost 1, with 9 bases in between. The length of the CDR3 is 13 residues. CDR3 in amino acids: CSVLHRNTGELFF. Written as DNA, the CDR3 is TGCAGCGTGCTTCACAGGAACACCGGGGAGCTGTTTTTT.

CDR3 sequence: CASSPSRQFNEKLFF. CDR3 coding DNA: TGTGCCAGCTCACCATCCCGACAGTTTAATGAAAAACTGTTTTTT. The chain links TRBV18 to TRBJ1-4; TRBD1 might be the D (5 bases). Trimming removed 2 bases at V and 4 bases at J, with 11 bases between. Germline CDR1 KGHSH, CDR2 LQKENI. The CDR3 runs to 15 residues.

This sequence joins TRBV18 and TRBJ2-1; 12 bases fit TRBD2. With V trimmed by 4 bases and J by 8 bases, 3 bases remained unmatched. The CDR3 has 14 amino acids. Germline CDR1 reads KGHSH; CDR2 reads LQKENI. CDR3 region: CASSRTSGIDEQFF. The CDR3 bases are TGTGCCAGCTCACGGACTAGCGGGATAGATGAGCAGTTCTTC.

The chain couples TRBV5-1 to TRBJ2-2, with D possibly being TRBD1 (6 bases). The CDR3 loop spans 17 amino acids. With 4 bases removed from V and 2 bases from J, the gap between germline ends came to 18 bases. Germline values: CDR1 SGHRS, CDR2 YFSETQ. The CDR3 here is CASSPDGQIRNTGELFF. The CDR3, as DNA: TGCGCCAGCAGCCCCGACGGACAGATTCGAAACACCGGGGAGCTGTTTTTT.

The J gene is TRBJ2-7, the V gene TRBV28; 8 nucleotides agree with TRBD1. Trimming at V came to 5 bases and at J to 6 bases, leaving 9 bases not matched to a gene. CDR3 size: 14 residues. Germline V gene sequence: CDR1 MDHEN, CDR2 SYDVKM. The CDR3 reads CASSQFRDRSEQYF. CDR3 nucleotides: TGTGCCAGCAGTCAGTTCCGGGACAGGAGCGAGCAGTACTTC.

There are a few counts of this clone. The chain joins TRBV28 to TRBJ2-7; D is possibly TRBD1 (5 bases). This CDR3 has 13 amino acids. V lost 2 bases, J lost 6 bases, and 11 bases lay in between. Per the germline V gene, CDR1 is MDHEN and CDR2 is SYDVKM. The CDR3 nucleotides read TGTGCCAGCAGTTTACAGGGTTCACGCGAGCAGTACTTC. Translated: CASSLQGSREQYF.

The gene calls are TRBV6-5 and TRBJ2-7; TRBD1 might be the D (6 bases). CDR1 and CDR2 from the germline V gene are MNHEY and SVGAGI. This CDR3 is 15 amino acids long. Trimming removed 8 bases from V and 2 bases from J, with 19 bases in between. The DNA for the CDR3 is TGTGCCAGCGGTATCTCAGGGGAAGTAGCCTACGAGCAGTACTTC. Translation: CASGISGEVAYEQYF.

V is TRBV9 and J is TRBJ2-7, with D uncertain. CDR3 size: 13 residues. The V gene's germline CDR1 is SGDLS and CDR2 YYNGEE. V lost 1 base to trimming and J lost 1 base, with 6 bases between them. CDR3 region: CASSVSQSYEQYF. The DNA for the CDR3 is TGTGCCAGCAGCGTATCACAGTCCTACGAGCAGTACTTC.

This clone occurred a few times. The gene calls are TRBV28 and TRBJ2-7; 7 bases align to TRBD2. Trimming took 6 bases from V and 2 from J; bases not matched to a gene: 10. The CDR3 runs 15 residues. The germline CDR1 and CDR2 sequences are MDHEN and SYDVKM. The CDR3 loop reads CASSLPTGTTYEQYF. The CDR3 bases are TGTGCCAGCAGCCTCCCTACCGGGACTACCTACGAGCAGTACTTC.

This chain links TRBV2 with TRBJ2-7; tentative D call: TRBD1 (5 bases). CDR3 length: 15 residues. Germline loops: CDR1 SNHLY, CDR2 FYNNEI. V lost 6 bases and J lost 3, with 18 bases in between. The CDR3 nucleotides are TGTGCCAGCAGGGACATAGGCGGCAAAAACTACGAGCAGTACTTC. Translating gives CASRDIGGKNYEQYF.

V usage is TRBV4-1 and J usage is TRBJ2-3, with 7 bases fitting TRBD1. The length of the CDR3 is 17 residues. Germline V lookup: CDR1 MGHRA, CDR2 YSYEKL. V shed 4 bases, J shed 0 bases, and the junction held 10 bases outside the gene matches. CDR3 protein: CASSRWPWTGSTDTQYF. For the CDR3, the DNA is TGCGCCAGCAGCCGTTGGCCCTGGACAGGAAGCACAGATACGCAGTATTTT.

This clone was seen a few times. The rearrangement links TRBV30 to TRBJ2-7, with D possibly being TRBD1 (6 bases). The V and J ends lost 7 bases and 9 bases respectively, with 22 bases between them. Germline-derived CDR1 and CDR2 are GTSNPN and SVGIG (reference sequence). The length of the CDR3 is 13 residues. DNA for the CDR3: TGTGCCTCTAAGCCCCGGGACACTTCTGCGCAGTACTTC. It specifies CASKPRDTSAQYF.

This chain links TRBV19 with TRBJ2-5, with 11 bases lining up with TRBD2. Germline-derived CDR1 and CDR2 are LNHDA and SQIVND (reference sequence). The CDR3 is 13 residues long. After removal of 5 bases from V and 4 bases from J, the junction contained 0 bases not matched to a gene. The CDR3 region has the DNA TGTGCCAGTAGTCTAGCGGGAGGAGAGACCCAGTACTTC. Protein product: CASSLAGGETQYF.

The rearrangement links TRBV18 to TRBJ2-1; TRBD2 matches at 10 bases. The CDR3 length is 17 residues. The V gene's germline CDR1 is KGHSH and CDR2 LQKENI. Trimming took 3 bases from V and 7 from J; bases not matched to a gene: 12. The CDR3 nucleotides are TGTGCCAGCTCACCCTCCGGGCTAGCGGGAGTTCATAATGAGCAGTTCTTC. Its translation is CASSPSGLAGVHNEQFF.

This chain joins TRBV5-6 and TRBJ2-7; no clear D. Germline V gene lookup returns CDR1 SGHDT and CDR2 YYEEEE. There are 14 residues in the CDR3. V lost 5 bases and J lost 0, with 12 bases in between. The CDR3 region is CASRELGSSYEQYF. The CDR3 coding sequence is TGTGCCAGCAGGGAGCTAGGATCCTCCTACGAGCAGTACTTC.

This rearrangement joins TRBV6-1 to TRBJ2-7; 13 bases fit TRBD2. Germline lookup yields CDR1 MNHNS and CDR2 SASEGT. The CDR3 totals 14 residues. J was trimmed by 3 bases and V by 5 bases; bases with no gene match: 1. CDR3 sequence (DNA): TGTGCCAGCAGTCGGACTAGCGGGGGCTACGAGCAGTACTTC. Amino acids: CASSRTSGGYEQYF.

The rearrangement links TRBV4-3 to TRBJ2-2; 13 bases match TRBD2. The CDR3 runs to 16 residues. V lost 0 bases to trimming and J lost 6 bases; unmatched junction nucleotides: 1. Germline loops: CDR1 LGHNA, CDR2 YSLEER. CDR3 amino acids: CASSQETSGRAGELFF. CDR3 nucleotide sequence: TGCGCCAGCAGCCAAGAAACTAGCGGGAGGGCCGGGGAGCTGTTTTTT.

J is TRBJ2-7 and V is TRBV11-2, with D tentatively TRBD2 (6 bases). CDR1 and CDR2 from the germline V gene are SGHAT and FQNNGV. This CDR3 has 13 residues. The ends were cut back, 0 bases at V and 6 bases at J, with 9 bases in the middle. The CDR3 protein is CASSLEEGFEQYF. The CDR3 DNA reads as TGTGCCAGCAGCTTAGAGGAGGGGTTCGAGCAGTACTTC.

V gene TRBV15 combines with J gene TRBJ1-2; a weak D match, TRBD1 (5 bases). The germline V gene encodes CDR1 LNHNV and CDR2 YYDKDF (reference sequence). There are 13 residues in the CDR3. V was clipped by 3 bases and J by 9 bases, with 14 bases between them. The CDR3 coding sequence is TGTGCCACCAGCAGGGAAGGGGTCGGAAGCTACACCTTC. This translates into CATSREGVGSYTF.

The chain couples TRBV5-1 to TRBJ2-1; possibly TRBD1 for D (5 bases). The CDR3 covers 14 residues. Germline-derived CDR1 and CDR2 are SGHRS and YFSETQ. The germline V and J ends were trimmed by 6 bases and 5 bases, with 15 bases remaining between them. The CDR3 DNA is TGCGCCAGCACTGGGGCTAGTCCTAACAATGAGCAGTTCTTC. It specifies CASTGASPNNEQFF.

The V call is TRBV9, the J call TRBJ2-3, with D possibly being TRBD1 (5 bases). This CDR3 is built from 13 residues. Looked up from germline, CDR1 is SGDLS and CDR2 is YYNGEE. The V and J ends lost 5 bases and 2 bases respectively, with 9 bases between them. CDR3 in DNA: TGTGCCAGCAGTCGACAGAACACAGATACGCAGTATTTT. It encodes CASSRQNTDTQYF.